These 4 T cell receptor beta chains originate from one sample sequenced in a study of blood T cells in healthy people across ages. With a J-beta primer mix and a sample-barcoded 5' primer, a second PCR ran 7 to 11 cycles. TCRdb passed the 5' RACE reads through MiXCR, listing each CDR3 protein once. The sample records around 2 million distinct CDR3 sequences, 30% to 40% being singletons. Specimen: blood. The receptors were gathered from a human donor in good health.

This clonotype was seen once. The chain has TRBV7-3 and TRBJ2-3, with 11 bases aligning to TRBD2. V trimming: 0 bases; J trimming: 8 bases; junction bases outside the gene matches: 10. The CDR3 covers 17 residues. Germline V gene sequence: CDR1 SGHTA, CDR2 FQGTGA. The CDR3 nucleotides are TGTGCCAGCAGCTTAACGTCGACTAGCGGGGTGCGGGGTACGCAGTATTTT. Encoded protein: CASSLTSTSGVRGTQYF.

This clonotype has a handful of counts. This chain uses TRBV20-1 with TRBJ1-2; 7 bases agree with TRBD1. This CDR3 has 16 amino acids. The V and J ends lost 3 bases and 4 bases, in that order; junction bases with no gene match: 14. In germline, CDR1 is DFQATT, CDR2 SNEGSKA (reference sequence). The DNA of the CDR3 is TGCAGTGCTAGCACGGGCGGAGGGGGCGCTCGCTATGGCTACACCTTC. The encoded protein is CSASTGGGGARYGYTF.

Only a few counts were recorded for this clonotype. CDR3 coding DNA: TGTGCCAGCAGCTTAGCTGGGACAGGGACCCTCGCGCAGTACTTC. This sequence encodes CASSLAGTGTLAQYF. The chain joins TRBV7-2 to TRBJ2-4; 9 bases agree with TRBD1. CDR1 and CDR2 from the germline V gene are SGHTA and FQGNSA. With V trimmed by 0 bases and J by 13 bases, 10 bases remained unmatched. CDR3 length: 15 amino acids.

This clonotype was observed a few times. The J gene is TRBJ2-7, the V gene TRBV10-3, with D possibly called TRBD1 or TRBD2 (5 bases each). The length of the CDR3 is 15 residues. Germline lookup yields CDR1 ENHRY and CDR2 SYGVKD. V dropped 4 bases and J dropped 2 bases, with 15 bases sitting between them. The CDR3 coding sequence is TGTGCCATCAGTGCTAGGGACGCCGTCCCCTACGAGCAGTACTTC. This translates into CAISARDAVPYEQYF.